Below are 25 T cell receptor beta chains sequenced from a single sample in a study of response to subunit inactivated influenza vaccine. MiXCR, run by TCRdb on the RT-PCR reads, gives a single entry per CDR3 protein. The repertoire holds just under 550,000 distinct CDR3 sequences, with roughly 23% as singletons. These sequences were also reported in another study, on T cells expressing NK-cell markers. That paper adds: In generating TCR beta cDNA, 5'RACE template switching with UMIs was used.

The sample here was CD4+ T cells sorted from PBMCs, taken 11 to 12 days after vaccination. The receptors stem from a man between 50 and 59 years old who received an inactivated influenza vaccine.

This clonotype has a handful of counts. In nucleotides, the CDR3 is TGCAGTGCTAACAAGCGAAACACCATATATTTT. Amino acid sequence: CSANKRNTIYF. This chain links TRBV20-1 with TRBJ1-3, with D unclear. The CDR3 is made up of 11 amino acids. Trimming left V 4 bases short and J 5 bases short, with 6 bases between. CDR1 and CDR2 (germline): DFQATT, SNEGSKA (reference sequence).

This sequence joins TRBV21-1 and TRBJ2-7; TRBD1 reflects the table's D call only, with no check against the DNA. TRBV21-1 is classified as a pseudogene. This CDR3 spans 8 amino acids. The CDR3 loop reads CASSPGGF. For the CDR3, the DNA is TGTGCCAGCTCCCCAGGGGGCTTC.

A few counts support this clonotype. This chain connects TRBV15 to TRBJ1-1, with 11 bases lining up with TRBD1. The trim removed 0 bases at V and 10 bases at J, leaving 10 bases unmatched. From germline, CDR1 is LNHNV and CDR2 YYDKDF (reference sequence). CDR3 length equals 16 residues. DNA for the CDR3: TGTGCCACCAGCAGAGATCGCGGACAGGGGGCCGGGGGAGCTTTCTTT. It translates to CATSRDRGQGAGGAFF. Complete variable domain (other parts from reference TRBV15 and TRBJ1-1): DAMVIQNPRYQVTQFGKPVTLSCSQTLNHNVMYWYQQKSSQAPKLLFHYYDKDFNNEADTPDNFQSRRPNTSFCFLDIRSPGLGDTAMYLCATSRDRGQGAGGAFFGQGTRLTVV.

This clonotype was picked up many times. The V and J genes are TRBV7-2 and TRBJ2-5, with 8 bases that match TRBD2. Germline CDR1 SGHTA, CDR2 FQGNSA. This CDR3 is built from 16 residues. V lost 0 bases, J lost 5 bases, and 8 bases stayed unmatched. CDR3 DNA: TGTGCCAGCAGCTTAGCCCTAGCGGGTTTGGGGGAGACCCAGTACTTC. The encoded protein is CASSLALAGLGETQYF.

This clonotype was picked up a small number of times. The chain has TRBV20-1 and TRBJ2-1, with D uncertain. CDR3 size: 15 residues. V gave up 0 bases and J gave up 3 bases, with 12 bases separating them. The germline V gene encodes CDR1 DFQATT and CDR2 SNEGSKA (reference sequence). The CDR3 DNA follows: TGCAGTGCTAGAGATCCCCTCTCAAACTACAATGAGCAGTTCTTC. This encodes CSARDPLSNYNEQFF.

This clonotype occurred a few times. The chain combines TRBV11-1 with TRBJ2-1; 7 positions agree with TRBD2. This CDR3 contains 15 residues. The germline V gene has CDR1 SGHAT and CDR2 FQDESV (reference sequence). J was trimmed by 1 base and V by 7 bases; bases with no gene match: 7. The CDR3 region has the DNA TGTGCCAGCACTCGGCTCGGGGGGTCCTACAATGAGCAGTTCTTC. Residues: CASTRLGGSYNEQFF.

V and J are TRBV19 and TRBJ2-2, with D possibly matching TRBD2 (5 bases). The V gene lost 9 bases and the J gene lost 6 bases, with 20 bases spanning the gap. The CDR3 spans 15 residues. In germline, CDR1 is LNHDA, CDR2 SQIVND (reference sequence). The CDR3 coding sequence is TGTGCCAGCAGAACGTGGGAGAGCTTGGCCGGGGAGCTGTTTTTT. It specifies CASRTWESLAGELFF.

This chain joins TRBV29-1 and TRBJ1-2; possibly TRBD1 for D (5 bases). The CDR3 is made up of 11 amino acids. Germline-derived CDR1 and CDR2 are SQVTM and ANQGSEA. V lost 5 bases to trimming and J lost 6 bases, with 10 bases between them. CDR3 coding DNA: TGCAGCGTTCGAGGGACCGATGGCTACACCTTC. Translating gives CSVRGTDGYTF.

This chain uses TRBV27 with TRBJ2-7, with 9 bases fitting TRBD1. V lost 7 bases and J lost 9; bases outside the gene matches: 19. The germline V gene encodes CDR1 MNHEY and CDR2 SMNVEV (reference sequence). This CDR3 contains 16 residues. The CDR3 DNA sequence: TGTGCCAGCAAATCGCTAAGCCGGGACAGGGTGGATCGGCAGTACTTC. Protein sequence: CASKSLSRDRVDRQYF.

This clonotype was detected many times. The chain carries TRBV5-5 and TRBJ1-1; 8 bases fit TRBD1. The CDR3 is 14 amino acids. The germline gives CDR1 SGHKS, CDR2 YYEKEE (reference sequence). V lost 2 bases, J lost 6 bases, and 6 bases stayed unmatched. The CDR3 DNA reads TGTGCCAGCAGCTTAGGACAGGGTCTCCCTGAAGCTTTCTTT. Its translation: CASSLGQGLPEAFF.

This clonotype was detected many times. This chain uses TRBV5-1 with TRBJ2-5; no definite D call. V lost 6 bases and J 2 bases, leaving 17 bases between the germline ends. The CDR3 loop spans 15 amino acids. Germline V gene lookup returns CDR1 SGHRS and CDR2 YFSETQ. CDR3 DNA: TGCGCCAGCACCCGGAGAGCCTTCCAACAAGAGACCCAGTACTTC. Translation: CASTRRAFQQETQYF.

This clonotype was found a few times. The chain links TRBV10-3 to TRBJ1-6; tentatively, D is TRBD1 (5 bases). CDR3 length equals 15 residues. The germline CDR1 and CDR2 sequences are ENHRY and SYGVKD. The V gene lost 2 bases and the J gene lost 7 bases, with 12 bases spanning the gap. The CDR3 DNA reads TGTGCCATCAGTGAGGGGACTGGGAACAATTCACCCCTCCACTTT. Amino acids: CAISEGTGNNSPLHF.

This clonotype was seen more than once but under ten times. This chain connects TRBV4-3 to TRBJ2-3, with D possibly being TRBD2 (5 bases). Trimming took off 5 bases at V and 6 bases at J, with 15 bases between the two ends. Germline CDR1 reads LGHNA; CDR2 reads YSLEER. This CDR3 comprises 14 residues. The CDR3 DNA sequence: TGCGCCAGCAGCACAGCTAGAGGCGGGGATACGCAGTATTTT. Encoded protein: CASSTARGGDTQYF.

The chain has TRBV20-1 and TRBJ2-7; 7 positions agree with TRBD2. CDR1 DFQATT and CDR2 SNEGSKA come from the germline V gene (reference sequence). The CDR3 contains 15 residues. After removal of 0 bases from V and 6 bases from J, the junction contained 11 bases not matched to a gene. CDR3 DNA sequence: TGCAGTGCTAGAGATCGGCGGGGGTGGGTTTCCGAGCAGTACTTC. Translation: CSARDRRGWVSEQYF.

This clonotype was picked up a small number of times. This sequence joins TRBV5-1 and TRBJ1-3, with D unclear. This CDR3 is built from 15 residues. V lost 5 bases, J lost 3 bases, and 15 bases lay in between. Germline CDR1 and CDR2: SGHRS and YFSETQ. The CDR3 region has the DNA TGCGCCAGCAGAGCTGGGTCGGGAAGTGGAAACACCATATATTTT. This sequence encodes CASRAGSGSGNTIYF.

This clonotype has only a few counts. V usage is TRBV20-1 and J usage is TRBJ2-1, with 8 positions matching TRBD2. The CDR3 has 15 amino acids. The V gene end was trimmed by 0 bases and the J gene end by 10 bases; junction bases not matched to a gene: 11. In germline, CDR1 is DFQATT, CDR2 SNEGSKA (reference sequence). CDR3 loop: CSAREGLAGAQEQFF. CDR3 coding DNA: TGCAGTGCTAGAGAGGGGCTAGCGGGTGCCCAGGAGCAGTTCTTC.

This clonotype has a handful of counts. The genes are TRBV4-2 and TRBJ1-2; tentative D call: TRBD1 (5 bases). Trimming took off 4 bases at V and 6 bases at J, with 18 bases between the two ends. The CDR3 covers 15 residues. CDR1 is LGHNA and CDR2 is YNFKEQ in the germline V gene. Here the CDR3 reads CASSPGTARSDGYTF. As DNA, the CDR3 is TGTGCCAGCAGCCCTGGGACGGCCCGAAGTGATGGCTACACCTTC.

The V call is TRBV4-2, the J call TRBJ1-2, with 7 bases aligning to TRBD1. Germline V gives CDR1 LGHNA, CDR2 YNFKEQ. The J segment lost 4 bases and the V segment lost 2 bases, leaving 10 bases of the junction unmatched. The CDR3 is 16 residues long. The CDR3 loop reads CASSQTPGTETYGYTF. As DNA, the CDR3 is TGTGCCAGCAGCCAAACCCCAGGGACAGAGACCTATGGCTACACCTTC.

This chain uses TRBV5-1 with TRBJ2-1; D possibly corresponds to TRBD1 (6 bases). This CDR3 is built from 14 residues. The germline V gene has CDR1 SGHRS and CDR2 YFSETQ. Trimming shortened V by 2 bases and J by 6 bases, and 12 bases separated the two germline ends. CDR3 region: CASSFRDISNEQFF. The DNA for the CDR3 is TGCGCCAGCAGCTTCCGGGACATAAGCAATGAGCAGTTCTTC.

This clonotype was counted between two and nine times. The DNA for the CDR3 is TGTGCCAGCAGCCGAGTCTCGCGCACAGATACGCAGTATTTT. Its protein is CASSRVSRTDTQYF. The chain joins TRBV11-2 to TRBJ2-3; no clear D. The CDR3 covers 14 residues. The V gene lost 5 bases and the J gene lost 1 base, with 10 bases spanning the gap. Germline V gene sequence: CDR1 SGHAT, CDR2 FQNNGV. The whole variable domain, filled in from reference TRBV11-2 and TRBJ2-3, reads EAGVAQSPRYKIIEKRQSVAFWCNPISGHATLYWYQQILGQGPKLLIQFQNNGVVDDSQLPKDRFSAERLKGVDSTLKIQPAKLEDSAVYLCASSRVSRTDTQYFGPGTRLTVL.

The chain carries TRBV5-1 and TRBJ2-7; D unresolved. V gave up 0 bases and J gave up 4 bases, with 8 bases separating them. The CDR3 has 13 amino acids. Germline V CDR1 and CDR2: SGHRS, YFSETQ. The CDR3 sequence: CASSLGHRYEQYF. The DNA for the CDR3 is TGCGCCAGCAGCTTGGGGCATCGGTACGAGCAGTACTTC.

This clonotype appeared once. This chain links TRBV7-2 with TRBJ2-1; TRBD2 is a possible D gene (6 bases). The CDR3 covers 14 residues. V gave up 7 bases and J gave up 6 bases, with 16 bases separating them. CDR1 is SGHTA and CDR2 is FQGNSA in the germline V gene. The CDR3, as DNA: TGTGCCAGCAACTTTCCCGGGACTTTCAATGAGCAGTTCTTC. This codes for CASNFPGTFNEQFF.

This clonotype turned up a few times. Here the CDR3 DNA reads TGTGCCAGCAGCCCCACGGACAGGGCTTGGGAGACCCAGTACTTC. It yields the protein CASSPTDRAWETQYF. The chain couples TRBV6-2 or TRBV6-3 to TRBJ2-5; 8 nucleotides line up with TRBD1. The V and J ends lost 6 bases and 5 bases, in that order; junction bases with no gene match: 11. Germline V gene sequence: CDR1 MNHEY, CDR2 SVGEGT. There are 15 residues in the CDR3.

This clonotype was found once. The chain uses TRBV7-8 and TRBJ2-3; D not resolved. Germline V gives CDR1 SGHVS, CDR2 FQNEAQ. The CDR3 sequence is 12 residues long. V shed 8 bases and J shed 6 bases, with 12 bases lying between them. The CDR3: CASGRSVDTQYF. CDR3 in DNA: TGTGCCAGCGGGCGTTCAGTGGATACGCAGTATTTT. Combining the CDR3 with reference TRBV7-8 and TRBJ2-3 gives the whole variable domain GAGVSQSPRYKVAKRGQDVALRCDPISGHVSLFWYQQALGQGPEFLTYFQNEAQLDKSGLPSDRFFAERPEGSVSTLKIQRTQQEDSAVYLCASGRSVDTQYFGPGTRLTVL.

This chain joins TRBV28 and TRBJ1-1, with a possible D match to TRBD1 (6 bases). The CDR3 has 14 residues. CDR1 MDHEN and CDR2 SYDVKM come from the germline V gene. V was pared by 6 bases and J by 2 bases, with 13 bases between. The CDR3: CASRKPRGNTEAFF. The CDR3 nucleotides read TGTGCCAGCAGAAAACCCAGGGGAAACACTGAAGCTTTCTTT. Looking up the rest from reference TRBV28 and TRBJ1-1 gives the full variable domain: DVKVTQSSRYLVKRTGEKVFLECVQDMDHENMFWYRQDPGLGLRLIYFSYDVKMKEKGDIPEGYSVSREKKERFSLILESASTNQTSMYLCASRKPRGNTEAFFGQGTRLTVV.